The 22 T cell receptor beta chains below were found in one sample sequenced in a study of control samples from healthy donors and cancer patients. Profiled with immunoSEQ multiplex PCR; TCRdb holds only in-frame clones, not every one. The sample has 70,000 or so clones; 84% are singletons. The sample consisted of blood. These receptors were taken from a man aged 50 to 59 in good health.

The V and J genes are TRBV2 and TRBJ2-7, with D possibly TRBD2 on 5 matching bases. Trimming removed 0 bases at V and 2 bases at J, with 11 bases between. This CDR3 spans 15 amino acids. Germline loops: CDR1 SNHLY, CDR2 FYNNEI. The CDR3 region is CASSEASAGTYEQYF. The CDR3 nucleotides read TGTGCCAGCAGTGAAGCGTCTGCGGGTACCTACGAGCAGTACTTC.

The chain carries TRBV29-1 and TRBJ1-2, with TRBD1 matching over 10 bases. J lost 6 bases, V lost 2 bases, and 9 bases had no gene match. This CDR3 region has 15 residues. The germline V gene encodes CDR1 SQVTM and CDR2 ANQGSEA. The CDR3 spells CSVELSGTGAHGYTF. The CDR3 bases are TGCAGCGTTGAACTTAGCGGGACAGGGGCTCATGGCTACACCTTC.

The rearrangement links TRBV18 to TRBJ1-3; the D gene is possibly TRBD1 (6 bases). The CDR3 consists of 15 residues. The germline V gene encodes CDR1 KGHSH and CDR2 LQKENI. V lost 3 bases, J lost 3 bases, and 12 bases lay in between. As DNA, the CDR3 is TGTGCCAGCTCACCTGCCGGGACATTTGGAAACACCATATATTTT. Translated, it gives CASSPAGTFGNTIYF.

The gene calls are TRBV5-6 and TRBJ1-2; 7 nucleotides align to TRBD1. CDR1 is SGHDT and CDR2 is YYEEEE in the germline V gene. The CDR3 is made up of 13 amino acids. After removal of 5 bases from V and 9 bases from J, the junction contained 10 bases not matched to a gene. CDR3 sequence: CASSPGTARRYTF. In nucleotides, the CDR3 is TGTGCCAGCAGTCCCGGGACAGCCAGACGCTACACCTTC.

As for this clone: The sample contains more than one DNA sequence encoding this CDR3. The chain links TRBV7-9 to TRBJ2-1, with TRBD2 identical over 7 bases. The germline CDR1 and CDR2 sequences are SEHNR and FQNEAQ (reference sequence). This CDR3 is 18 amino acids long. The V and J ends lost 0 bases and 5 bases, in that order; junction bases with no gene match: 13. This CDR3 is CASSLAPGGGVPDNEQFF. As DNA, the CDR3 is TGTGCCAGCAGCTTAGCGCCTGGGGGGGGTGTGCCCGACAATGAGCAGTTCTTC.

The genes are TRBV6-2 or TRBV6-3 and TRBJ2-3; tentatively, D is TRBD2 (6 bases). V gave up 0 bases and J gave up 6 bases, with 13 bases separating them. CDR1 and CDR2 from the germline V gene are MNHEY and SVGEGT. The CDR3 runs to 15 residues. CDR3 residues: CASSYSVGSLDTQYF. CDR3 nucleotides: TGTGCCAGCAGTTACTCGGTCGGGAGTTTGGATACGCAGTATTTT.

This chain connects TRBV27 to TRBJ2-3, with no clear D. V was clipped by 6 bases and J by 0 bases, with 10 bases between them. Germline CDR1 reads MNHEY; CDR2 reads SMNVEV (reference sequence). The CDR3 has 14 residues. CDR3 region: CASRRRLSTDTQYF. The CDR3 DNA sequence: TGTGCCAGCAGACGGCGGCTTAGCACAGATACGCAGTATTTT.

V gene TRBV4-3 combines with J gene TRBJ2-5; 7 bases line up with TRBD2. The CDR3 contains 15 residues. V gave up 0 bases and J gave up 4 bases; unmatched junction bases: 5. Germline assignment: CDR1 LGHNA and CDR2 YSLEER. This CDR3 reads CASSQDRSGAETQYF. CDR3 nucleotide sequence: TGCGCCAGCAGCCAAGATAGGAGCGGGGCAGAGACCCAGTACTTC.

This clone was detected once. The gene calls are TRBV27 and TRBJ2-7, with 12 bases identical to TRBD2. This CDR3 contains 16 residues. V shed 5 bases and J 2 bases; nucleotides not matched to a gene: 7. Germline V gene lookup returns CDR1 MNHEY and CDR2 SMNVEV (reference sequence). The CDR3 sequence is CASSALSSGRAYEQYF. The DNA of the CDR3 is TGTGCCAGCAGTGCCCTATCTAGCGGGAGGGCCTACGAGCAGTACTTC.

The chain is built from TRBV24-1 and TRBJ2-1; TRBD2 matches 15 bases. J was trimmed by 5 bases and V by 3 bases; bases with no gene match: 13. CDR1 is KGHDR, CDR2 SFDVKD, per germline. The CDR3 length is 20 residues. The CDR3 DNA sequence: TGTGCCACCAGTGATGCGCCAGGACTAGCGGGAGGGCCTAAAAACAATGAGCAGTTCTTC. It codes for CATSDAPGLAGGPKNNEQFF.

The rearrangement links TRBV7-9 to TRBJ2-7; 7 nucleotides align to TRBD2. From germline, CDR1 is SEHNR and CDR2 FQNEAQ (reference sequence). The CDR3 covers 15 residues. Trimming at V came to 1 base and at J to 3 bases, leaving 6 bases not matched to a gene. The CDR3 loop reads CASSLGGTNLYEQYF. For the CDR3, the DNA is TGTGCCAGCAGCTTAGGGGGGACTAACCTCTACGAGCAGTACTTC.

This sequence joins TRBV5-4 and TRBJ2-3; TRBD1 might be the D (6 bases). Trimming pared 3 bases from V and 2 bases from J, leaving 16 bases between. CDR1 SGHNT and CDR2 YYREEE come from the germline V gene (reference sequence). This CDR3 comprises 16 residues. The CDR3 DNA is TGTGCCAGCAGCTCTGGTCAGGGGATTTCCACAGATACGCAGTATTTT. It specifies CASSSGQGISTDTQYF.

The rearrangement links TRBV28 to TRBJ1-4, with TRBD1 as a possible D gene (5 bases). CDR3 length: 16 residues. The V end was cut by 3 bases, the J end by 4 bases, with 15 bases between. Germline assignment: CDR1 MDHEN and CDR2 SYDVKM. The CDR3 sequence is CASSLPTVGLNEKLFF. CDR3 nucleotide sequence: TGTGCCAGCAGTTTGCCGACAGTAGGGCTTAATGAAAAACTGTTTTTT.

This clone has a single count. The chain recombines TRBV7-9 with TRBJ1-2; a weak D match, TRBD1 (6 bases). Per the germline V gene, CDR1 is SEHNR and CDR2 is FQNEAQ (reference sequence). The V and J ends lost 4 bases and 5 bases respectively, with 20 bases between them. The CDR3 has 16 residues. CDR3 sequence: CASSSLPPGAVYGYTF. CDR3 in DNA: TGTGCCAGCAGCTCCCTTCCCCCGGGGGCGGTATATGGCTACACCTTC.

V is TRBV9 and J is TRBJ1-1; 9 bases agree with TRBD1. The CDR3 has 15 residues. Trimming cost V 0 bases and J 2 bases; bases outside gene matches: 2. The V gene's germline CDR1 is SGDLS and CDR2 YYNGEE. CDR3 in DNA: TGTGCCAGCAGCGTAGAGGGACAGGGCAACACTGAAGCTTTCTTT. The encoded protein is CASSVEGQGNTEAFF.

The chain couples TRBV7-2 to TRBJ2-3; tentative D call: TRBD2 (5 bases). The CDR3 length is 14 residues. Germline V lookup: CDR1 SGHTA, CDR2 FQGNSA. The ends were cut back, 7 bases at V and 0 bases at J, with 11 bases in the middle. The CDR3 loop reads CASIQRASTDTQYF. CDR3 sequence (DNA): TGTGCCAGCATCCAGAGGGCCAGCACAGATACGCAGTATTTT.

This rearrangement joins TRBV19 to TRBJ2-5; the D is unclear. Deletions cut 3 bases from V and 4 bases from J, with 9 bases between. The germline V gene encodes CDR1 LNHDA and CDR2 SQIVND (reference sequence). This CDR3 comprises 13 residues. The CDR3 DNA sequence: TGTGCCAGTAGTATTCCGCTAGGAGAGACCCAGTACTTC. It yields the protein CASSIPLGETQYF.

This chain connects TRBV5-1 to TRBJ1-1; 9 nucleotides agree with TRBD1. Germline V gives CDR1 SGHRS, CDR2 YFSETQ. With V trimmed by 4 bases and J by 5 bases, 9 bases remained unmatched. This CDR3 has 15 residues. The CDR3 spells CASSNGQGLGTEAFF. CDR3 sequence (DNA): TGCGCCAGCAGCAACGGACAGGGGCTGGGGACTGAAGCTTTCTTT.

This clone was detected once. This chain uses TRBV7-6 with TRBJ1-3, with 11 nucleotides matching TRBD1. CDR3 length: 18 amino acids. Trimming at V came to 3 bases and at J to 6 bases, leaving 13 bases not matched to a gene. Germline CDR1 SGHVS, CDR2 FNYEAQ. The CDR3 loop is CASSFPTGTGGTINTIYF. The CDR3 DNA sequence: TGTGCCAGCAGCTTTCCGACCGGGACAGGGGGTACCATAAACACCATATATTTT.

This chain joins TRBV5-1 and TRBJ1-4, with D perhaps TRBD1 (5 bases). Germline assignment: CDR1 SGHRS and CDR2 YFSETQ. The CDR3 length is 15 residues. Trimming removed 5 bases at V and 3 bases at J, with 14 bases between. The CDR3 sequence: CASRRAVGANEKLFF. The CDR3 nucleotides are TGCGCCAGCAGACGGGCCGTAGGGGCTAATGAAAAACTGTTTTTT.

This clone was seen a handful of times. The genes are TRBV7-2 and TRBJ2-3; 8 bases are a match to TRBD2. Trimming took 3 bases from V and 4 from J; bases not matched to a gene: 12. Germline V lookup: CDR1 SGHTA, CDR2 FQGNSA. There are 17 residues in the CDR3. The CDR3 DNA is TGTGCCAGCAGCTTTCTCCCGGGGGGGGGAAGATCAGATACGCAGTATTTT. As protein: CASSFLPGGGRSDTQYF. Variable domain in full (rest from reference TRBV7-2 and TRBJ2-3): GAGVSQSPSNKVTEKGKDVELRCDPISGHTALYWYRQSLGQGLEFLIYFQGNSAPDKSGLPSDRFSAERTGGSVSTLTIQRTQQEDSAVYLCASSFLPGGGRSDTQYFGPGTRLTVL.

This clone was seen once. This chain joins TRBV6-5 and TRBJ2-5, with TRBD2 matching 8 bases. The CDR3 is made up of 13 amino acids. Looked up from germline, CDR1 is MNHEY and CDR2 is SVGAGI. After removal of 6 bases from V and 4 bases from J, the junction contained 4 bases not matched to a gene. CDR3 residues: CASRAGGTETQYF. CDR3 nucleotide sequence: TGTGCCAGCAGGGCGGGAGGTACAGAGACCCAGTACTTC.